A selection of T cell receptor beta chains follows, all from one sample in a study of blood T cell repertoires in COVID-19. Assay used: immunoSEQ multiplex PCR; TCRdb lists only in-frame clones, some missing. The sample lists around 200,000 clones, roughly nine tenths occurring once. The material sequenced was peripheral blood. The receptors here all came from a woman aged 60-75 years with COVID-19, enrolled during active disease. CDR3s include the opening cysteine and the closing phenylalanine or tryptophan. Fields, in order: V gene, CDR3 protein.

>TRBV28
CASSRTGMNTEAFF
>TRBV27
CASRLAGGNTGELFF
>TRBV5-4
CASSFDRELTTNEKLFF
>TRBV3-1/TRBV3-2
CASSQPGKRNTEAFF
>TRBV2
CASTRGGAALYGYTF
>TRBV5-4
CASRPAQGLNTEAFF
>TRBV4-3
CASSQTGTDTQYF
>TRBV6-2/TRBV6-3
CASSSTSGSRDTQYF
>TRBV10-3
CAIRDTTLGEKLFF
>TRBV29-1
CSVEEGGTEAFF
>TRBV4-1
CASSQDWAGNSGNTIYF
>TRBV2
CASRPERAPPYEQYF
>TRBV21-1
CASSLNANSPLHF
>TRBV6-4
CASSGGETQYF
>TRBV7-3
CASSAGTGAGNTIYF
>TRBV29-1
CSVEEASGGKLFF
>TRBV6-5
CASSYSTGSNQPQHF
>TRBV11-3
CASSFLNEKLFF
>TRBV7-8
CASSSFVGIENEQFF
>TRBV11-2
CASSLEGKRNEKLFF
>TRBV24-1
CATSDPQGAFQETQYF
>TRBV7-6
CASSPQWRLAAYNEQFF
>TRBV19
CASSIPTSGSSNEQFF
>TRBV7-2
CASRAVGDYGYTF
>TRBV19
CASSTPQAPGQPQHF
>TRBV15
CATMEGYNSPLHF
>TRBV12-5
CASGFGYAEQYF
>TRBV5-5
CASSLVPALGTQYF
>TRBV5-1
CASSLVGSEFYEQYF
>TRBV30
CAWIPPPGTNYGYTF
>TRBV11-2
CASTPGLAVPQFF
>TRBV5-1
CASSLMTGSSYNEQFF
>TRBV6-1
CASSEGTGFGYTF
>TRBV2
CASTGQGFSPLHF
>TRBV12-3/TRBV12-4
CASRPRGPSPLHF
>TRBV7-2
CASSSNGLAGEFF
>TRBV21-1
CASSKTRQGASTEAFF
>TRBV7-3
CASSPRGLAGYHEQFF
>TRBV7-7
CASSPSGSTYNEQFF
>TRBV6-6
CATIIRDSGNTIYF
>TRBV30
CAWTMGGSYEQYF
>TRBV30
CAWRRGGTNTEAFF
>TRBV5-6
CASSRGISINEKLFF
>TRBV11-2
CASSLVTGSFGHTQYF
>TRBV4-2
CASSREQGASYEQYF
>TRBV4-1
CASSPLNGGDNEQFF
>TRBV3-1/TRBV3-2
CASSQDRGLGNSPLHF
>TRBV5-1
CASRPGTESNQPQHF
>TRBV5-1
CASSLEQGRWEKLFF
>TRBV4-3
CASSPGLAGVSYEQYF
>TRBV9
CASSADRGNQPQHF